The rows below give T cell receptor beta chains drawn from one sample of a study of blood T cell repertoires in COVID-19. TCRdb keeps only in-frame clones here, not all; method: immunoSEQ multiplex PCR. The sample lists about 140,000 clones, around 86% occurring once. The specimen was peripheral blood. Every receptor here comes from a human donor in a cohort sampled during active COVID-19. Each CDR3 is given with its conserved first and last residue. D genes are given only for firm matches. Clone sizes are given selectively: once, few, many, or a class where the clone is expanded.

j_call v_call clone_size d_call cdr3_nt cdr3_aa
TRBJ2-7 TRBV6-5 - TRBD1 TGTGCCAGCAGTCTGGGACAGCCAGACTACGAGCAGTACTTC CASSLGQPDYEQYF
TRBJ1-1 TRBV27 - - TGTGCCAGCAAGACAGGCACTGAAGCTTTCTTT CASKTGTEAFF
TRBJ1-5 TRBV28 once - TGTGCCAGCAGCATCGCGGGGGGGATCCCCAATCAGCCCCAGCATTTT CASSIAGGIPNQPQHF
TRBJ1-2 TRBV6-2/TRBV6-3 - - TGTGCCAGCAGTTACTCAGAGGACTATGGCTACACCTTC CASSYSEDYGYTF
TRBJ1-2 TRBV7-2 - - TGTGCCAGCAGCTTTGGGGGGGAGGGGGGCGGAGGCGGCTACACCTTC CASSFGGEGGGGGYTF
TRBJ2-7 TRBV19 - TRBD2 TGTGCCAGTAGCAGGCGTCTAGCGGATTACGAGCAGTACTTC CASSRRLADYEQYF
TRBJ2-3 TRBV13 - TRBD1 TGTGCCAGCAGTGGAACAGGGGGCACAGATACGCAGTATTTT CASSGTGGTDTQYF
TRBJ2-3 TRBV2 - - TGTGCCAGCAGTGAGCGACTAGTTGGCACAGATACGCAGTATTTT CASSERLVGTDTQYF
TRBJ2-1 TRBV11-1 - TRBD2 TGTGCCAGCAGCTCCGGGACTAGCGGCAATGAGCAGTTCTTC CASSSGTSGNEQFF
TRBJ2-7 TRBV11-2 - TRBD2 TGTGCCAGCAGCTTAGGAGCGACTAGCCTCTACGAGCAGTACTTC CASSLGATSLYEQYF
TRBJ2-2 TRBV19 - - TGTGCCAGTAGTAGAAGGGCAGGGGTCACCGGGGAGCTGTTTTTT CASSRRAGVTGELFF
TRBJ1-4 TRBV4-3 - - TGCGCCAGCAGCCAACTCCCTTCGGGAGGGTCTAATGAAAAACTGTTTTTT CASSQLPSGGSNEKLFF
TRBJ2-7 TRBV25-1 - TRBD1 TGTGCCAGCAGTGACCTTACAGGGGGCAAGAGGAACGAGCAGTACTTC CASSDLTGGKRNEQYF
TRBJ1-2 TRBV28 - TRBD1 TGTGCCAGCAGGCCTCCAGGGGGCGGAGGTGGCTACACCTTC CASRPPGGGGGYTF
TRBJ2-7 TRBV5-1 - TRBD2 TGCGCCAGCAGCTCCACGACTAGCACCCCAGAGCAGTACTTC CASSSTTSTPEQYF
TRBJ2-1 TRBV7-8 - - TGTGCCAGCAGCTTAGATCCCGCACGAGGCCAGTGGCAGTTCTTC CASSLDPARGQWQFF
TRBJ2-1 TRBV28 once - TGTGCCAGCAGTTCAGGGGTGGGCGGTTCCTACAATGAGCAGTTCTTC CASSSGVGGSYNEQFF
TRBJ2-1 TRBV5-1 - TRBD1 TGCGCCAGCAGCTTGCGGACAGGGGCCTACAATGAGCAGTTCTTC CASSLRTGAYNEQFF
TRBJ2-3 TRBV27 - - TGTGCCAGCAGTCTAACTAGTCTTCGGGGCACAGATACGCAGTATTTT CASSLTSLRGTDTQYF
TRBJ1-6 TRBV5-1 - - TGCGCCAGCAGCTTGGCCGGGCAGGGAAATTCACCCCTCCACTTT CASSLAGQGNSPLHF
TRBJ2-1 TRBV6-5 - TRBD2 TGTGCCAGCACCCCGGGACTAGCGGGAGTTGATGAGCAGTTCTTC CASTPGLAGVDEQFF
TRBJ2-5 TRBV3-1/TRBV3-2 - TRBD2 TGTGCCAGCAGCCGACTAGCGGGACTGGAGACCCAGTACTTC CASSRLAGLETQYF
TRBJ1-6 TRBV2 few - TGTGCCAGCAGTGAAGAACAGGGAGATTCACCCCTCCACTTT CASSEEQGDSPLHF
TRBJ1-5 TRBV18 - - TGTGCCAGCTCACAGGGGTATAGCAATCAGCCCCAGCATTTT CASSQGYSNQPQHF
TRBJ1-5 TRBV6-2/TRBV6-3 - TRBD1 TGTGCCAGCAGTACGTCAGGACAGGTCGGGCGGCCCCAGCATTTT CASSTSGQVGRPQHF
TRBJ1-1 TRBV11-2 many - TGTGCCAGCAGCCCAGCCCCGGGAACTGAAGCTTTCTTT CASSPAPGTEAFF
TRBJ2-7 TRBV9 - TRBD2 TGTGCCAGCAGCCTGGGGACTAGCGGGAGGGGGAACGAGCAGTACTTC CASSLGTSGRGNEQYF
TRBJ2-1 TRBV29-1 - TRBD2 TGCAGCGTTGAGGTTGGACTAGCGGGGAACAATGAGCAGTTCTTC CSVEVGLAGNNEQFF